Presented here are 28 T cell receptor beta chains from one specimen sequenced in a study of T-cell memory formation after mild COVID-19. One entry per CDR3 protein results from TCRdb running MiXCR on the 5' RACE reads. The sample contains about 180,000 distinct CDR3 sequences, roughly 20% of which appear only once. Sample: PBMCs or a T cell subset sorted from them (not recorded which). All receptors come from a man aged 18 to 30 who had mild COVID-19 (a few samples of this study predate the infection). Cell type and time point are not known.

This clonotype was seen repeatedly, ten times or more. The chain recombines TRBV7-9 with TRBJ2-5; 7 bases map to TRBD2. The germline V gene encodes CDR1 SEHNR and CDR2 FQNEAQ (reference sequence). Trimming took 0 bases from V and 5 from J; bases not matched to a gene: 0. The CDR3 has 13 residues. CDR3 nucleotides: TGTGCCAGCAGCTTAGCCGGGGGGGAGACCCAGTACTTC. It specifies CASSLAGGETQYF.

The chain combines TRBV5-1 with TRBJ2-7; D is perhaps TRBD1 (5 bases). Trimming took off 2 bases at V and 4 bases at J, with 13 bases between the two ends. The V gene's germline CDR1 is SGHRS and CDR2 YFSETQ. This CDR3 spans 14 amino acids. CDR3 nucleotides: TGCGCCAGCAGCTTCACAGGCCCCAGTTACGAGCAGTACTTC. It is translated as CASSFTGPSYEQYF.

CDR3 sequence: CAINSPGTGANEQFF. CDR3 DNA: TGTGCCATAAACTCCCCCGGGACAGGGGCTAATGAGCAGTTCTTC. The genes are TRBV10-3 and TRBJ2-1, with 10 bases identical to TRBD1. CDR3 length: 15 amino acids. Germline CDR1 ENHRY, CDR2 SYGVKD. V lost 9 bases to trimming and J lost 7 bases; unmatched junction nucleotides: 12.

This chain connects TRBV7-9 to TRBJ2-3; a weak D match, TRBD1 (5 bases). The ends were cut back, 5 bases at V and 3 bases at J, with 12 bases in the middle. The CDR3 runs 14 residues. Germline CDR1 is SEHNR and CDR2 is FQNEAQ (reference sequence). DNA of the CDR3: TGTGCCAGCAGCCCGTGGGGCTTAACAGATACGCAGTATTTT. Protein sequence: CASSPWGLTDTQYF.

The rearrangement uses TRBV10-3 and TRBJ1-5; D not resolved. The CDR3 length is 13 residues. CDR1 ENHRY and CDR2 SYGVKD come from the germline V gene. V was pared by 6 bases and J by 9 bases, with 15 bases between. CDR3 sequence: CAISPDLGRPQHF. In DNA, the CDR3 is TGTGCCATCAGCCCAGACCTCGGGAGGCCCCAGCATTTT.

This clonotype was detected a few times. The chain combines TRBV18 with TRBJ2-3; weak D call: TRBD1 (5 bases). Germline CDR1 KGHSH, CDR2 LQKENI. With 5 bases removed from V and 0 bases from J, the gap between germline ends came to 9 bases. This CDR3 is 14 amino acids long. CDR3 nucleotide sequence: TGTGCCAGCTCATCAGACAGAAGCACAGATACGCAGTATTTT. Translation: CASSSDRSTDTQYF.

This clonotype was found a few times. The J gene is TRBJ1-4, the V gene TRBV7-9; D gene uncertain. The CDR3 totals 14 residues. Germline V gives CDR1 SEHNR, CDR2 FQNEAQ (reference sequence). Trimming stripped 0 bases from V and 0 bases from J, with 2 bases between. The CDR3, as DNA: TGTGCCAGCAGCTTAGCAGCAACTAATGAAAAACTGTTTTTT. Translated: CASSLAATNEKLFF. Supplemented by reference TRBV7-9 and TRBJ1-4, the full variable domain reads DTGVSQNPRHKITKRGQNVTFRCDPISEHNRLYWYRQTLGQGPEFLTYFQNEAQLEKSRLLSDRFSAERPKGSFSTLEIQRTEQGDSAMYLCASSLAATNEKLFFGSGTQLSVL.

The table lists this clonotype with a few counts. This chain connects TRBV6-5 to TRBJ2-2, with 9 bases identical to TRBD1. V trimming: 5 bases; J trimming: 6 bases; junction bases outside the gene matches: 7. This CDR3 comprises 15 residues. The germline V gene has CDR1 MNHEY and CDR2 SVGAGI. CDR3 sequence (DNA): TGTGCCAGCAGTCAACAGGGGGCGAGCCCCGGGGAGCTGTTTTTT. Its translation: CASSQQGASPGELFF.

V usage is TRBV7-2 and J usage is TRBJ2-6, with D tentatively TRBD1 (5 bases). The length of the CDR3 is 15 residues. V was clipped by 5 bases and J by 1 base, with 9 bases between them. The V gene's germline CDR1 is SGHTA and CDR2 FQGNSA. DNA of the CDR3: TGTGCCAGCAGCACCTACAGGTCTGGGGCCAACGTCCTGACTTTC. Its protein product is CASSTYRSGANVLTF.

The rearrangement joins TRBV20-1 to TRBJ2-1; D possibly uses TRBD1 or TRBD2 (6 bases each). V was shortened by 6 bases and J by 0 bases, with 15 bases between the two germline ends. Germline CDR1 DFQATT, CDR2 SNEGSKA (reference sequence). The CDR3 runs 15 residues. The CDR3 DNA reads TGCAGTGCGTACGGGGGCCGTAGCTCCTACAATGAGCAGTTCTTC. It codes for CSAYGGRSSYNEQFF.

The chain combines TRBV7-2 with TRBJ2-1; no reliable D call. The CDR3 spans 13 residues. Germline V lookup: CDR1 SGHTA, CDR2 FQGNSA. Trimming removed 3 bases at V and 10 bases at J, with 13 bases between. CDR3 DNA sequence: TGTGCCAGCAGCTTGAAGAGAGGCGGCGAGCAGTTCTTC. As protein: CASSLKRGGEQFF.

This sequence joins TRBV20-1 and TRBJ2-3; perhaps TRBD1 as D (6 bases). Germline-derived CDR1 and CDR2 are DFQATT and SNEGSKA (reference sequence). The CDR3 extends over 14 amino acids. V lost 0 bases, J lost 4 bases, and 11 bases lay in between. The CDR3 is CSARDPQGPDTQYF. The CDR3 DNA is TGCAGTGCTAGAGATCCCCAGGGGCCAGATACGCAGTATTTT.

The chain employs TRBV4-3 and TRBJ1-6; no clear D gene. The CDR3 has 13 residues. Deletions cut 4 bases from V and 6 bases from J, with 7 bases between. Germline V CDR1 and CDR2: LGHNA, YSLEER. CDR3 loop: CASSLGVNSPLHF. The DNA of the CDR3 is TGCGCCAGCAGCCTTGGGGTTAATTCACCCCTCCACTTT.

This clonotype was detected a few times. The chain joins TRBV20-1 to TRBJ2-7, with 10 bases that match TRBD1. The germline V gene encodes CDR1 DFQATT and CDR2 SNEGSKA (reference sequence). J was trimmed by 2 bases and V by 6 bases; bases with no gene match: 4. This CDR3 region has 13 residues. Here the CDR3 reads CSATGGRTYEQYF. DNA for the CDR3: TGCAGTGCGACAGGGGGCCGTACCTACGAGCAGTACTTC.

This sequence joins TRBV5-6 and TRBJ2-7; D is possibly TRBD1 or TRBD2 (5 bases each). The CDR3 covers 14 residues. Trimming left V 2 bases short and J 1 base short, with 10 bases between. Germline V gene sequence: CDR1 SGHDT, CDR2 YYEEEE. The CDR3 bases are TGTGCCAGCAGCTTCTGGGACCGATCCTACGAGCAGTACGTC. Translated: CASSFWDRSYEQYV.

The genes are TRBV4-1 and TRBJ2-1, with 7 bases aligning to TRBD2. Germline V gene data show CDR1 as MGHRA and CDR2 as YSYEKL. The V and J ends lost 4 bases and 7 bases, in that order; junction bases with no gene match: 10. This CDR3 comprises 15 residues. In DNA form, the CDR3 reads TGCGCCAGCAGCCTATGGGAGGGAATCTCGAATGAGCAGTTCTTC. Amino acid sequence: CASSLWEGISNEQFF.

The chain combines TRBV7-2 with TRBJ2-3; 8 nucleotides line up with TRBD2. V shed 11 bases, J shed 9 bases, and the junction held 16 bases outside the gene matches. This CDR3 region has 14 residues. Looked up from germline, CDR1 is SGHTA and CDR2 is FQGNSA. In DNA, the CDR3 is TGTGCCCTTGGAAGCGGGGGCTCCGGGGGCACGCAGTATTTT. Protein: CALGSGGSGGTQYF.

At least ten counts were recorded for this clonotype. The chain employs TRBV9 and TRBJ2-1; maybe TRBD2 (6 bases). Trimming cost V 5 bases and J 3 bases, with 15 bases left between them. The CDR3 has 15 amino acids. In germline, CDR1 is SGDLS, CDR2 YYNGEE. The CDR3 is CASSPWRGNYNEQFF. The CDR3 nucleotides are TGTGCCAGCAGTCCCTGGCGGGGAAACTACAATGAGCAGTTCTTC.

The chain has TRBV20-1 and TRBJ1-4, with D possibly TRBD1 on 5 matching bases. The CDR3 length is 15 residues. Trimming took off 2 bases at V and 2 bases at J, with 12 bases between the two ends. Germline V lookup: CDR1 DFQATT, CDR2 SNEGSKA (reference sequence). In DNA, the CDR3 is TGCAGTGCTAGAAGATACAGGTCGACTAATGAAAAACTGTTTTTT. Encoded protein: CSARRYRSTNEKLFF.

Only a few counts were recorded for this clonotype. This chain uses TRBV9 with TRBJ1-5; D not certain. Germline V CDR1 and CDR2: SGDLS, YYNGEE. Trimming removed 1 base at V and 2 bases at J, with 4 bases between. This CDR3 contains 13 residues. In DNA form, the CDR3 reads TGTGCCAGCAGCGTACAGGGCAATCAGCCCCAGCATTTT. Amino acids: CASSVQGNQPQHF.

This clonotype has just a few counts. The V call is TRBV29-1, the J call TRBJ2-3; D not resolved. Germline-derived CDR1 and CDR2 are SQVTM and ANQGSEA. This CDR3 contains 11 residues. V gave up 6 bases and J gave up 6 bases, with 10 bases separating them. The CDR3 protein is CSVAKVDTQYF. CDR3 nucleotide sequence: TGCAGCGTCGCGAAGGTGGATACGCAGTATTTT.

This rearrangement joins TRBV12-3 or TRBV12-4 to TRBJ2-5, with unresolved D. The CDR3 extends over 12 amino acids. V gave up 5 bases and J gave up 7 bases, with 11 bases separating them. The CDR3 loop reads CASSRATPTQYF. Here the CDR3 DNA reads TGTGCCAGCAGTCGGGCCACGCCGACCCAGTACTTC.

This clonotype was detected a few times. CDR3 in DNA: TGCGCCAGCAGCTTGGCCGGAGGGTTTGCGGCAGATACGCAGTATTTT. Protein sequence: CASSLAGGFAADTQYF. The rearrangement uses TRBV5-1 and TRBJ2-3; the D gene is possibly TRBD2 (6 bases). The CDR3 extends over 16 amino acids. Germline V gives CDR1 SGHRS, CDR2 YFSETQ. Trimming cost V 0 bases and J 4 bases, with 15 bases left between them.

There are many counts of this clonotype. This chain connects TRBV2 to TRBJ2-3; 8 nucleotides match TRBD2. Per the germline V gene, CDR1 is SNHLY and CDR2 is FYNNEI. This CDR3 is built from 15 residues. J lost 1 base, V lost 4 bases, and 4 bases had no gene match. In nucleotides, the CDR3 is TGTGCCAGCAGTGTCGGGCGGGGGGGCACAGATACGCAGTATTTT. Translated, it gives CASSVGRGGTDTQYF.

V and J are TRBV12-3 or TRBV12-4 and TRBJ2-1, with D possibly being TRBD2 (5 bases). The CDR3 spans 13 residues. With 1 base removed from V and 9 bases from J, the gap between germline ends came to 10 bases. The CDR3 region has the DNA TGTGCCAGCAGTTTAGTTTACCGGGGTGAGCAGTTCTTC. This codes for CASSLVYRGEQFF.

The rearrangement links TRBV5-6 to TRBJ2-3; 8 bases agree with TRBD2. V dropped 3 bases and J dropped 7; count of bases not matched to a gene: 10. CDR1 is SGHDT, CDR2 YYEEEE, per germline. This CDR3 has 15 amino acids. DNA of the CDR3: TGTGCCAGCAGCTCAAGGGCTAGCGGGTCCAATACGCAGTATTTT. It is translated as CASSSRASGSNTQYF.

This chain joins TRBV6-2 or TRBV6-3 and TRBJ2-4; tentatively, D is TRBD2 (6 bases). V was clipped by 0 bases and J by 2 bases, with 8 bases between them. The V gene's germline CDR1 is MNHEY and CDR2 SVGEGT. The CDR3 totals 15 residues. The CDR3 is CASSYSGGPKNIQYF. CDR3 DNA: TGTGCCAGCAGTTACTCGGGGGGACCCAAAAACATTCAGTACTTC.

The CDR3 region has the DNA TGTGCCAGCAGTCGGACAGGGGGTGAAAAGAATCAGCCCCAGCATTTT. It yields the protein CASSRTGGEKNQPQHF. The chain carries TRBV6-5 and TRBJ1-5; 10 bases line up with TRBD1. The CDR3 is 16 amino acids. Germline loops: CDR1 MNHEY, CDR2 SVGAGI. J lost 4 bases, V lost 5 bases, and 8 bases had no gene match.